The source of this T cell receptor beta chain is a study of blood T cells in healthy people across ages (dated by TCRdb to the mid-2010s). Broadly, across the study: In model experiments, roughly one uniquely barcoded TCR beta cDNA molecule per two T cells was captured by template switching. Two additional independent replicas of 1 million unique cDNA reads from the same blood draw were analyzed for two donors (one aged 18 to 30 and one aged 80 or older). Age-related changes in TCR beta repertoire diversity were measured in the study by deep sequencing normalized with unique cDNA molecular identifiers. To avoid experimental bias, donors of different ages were distributed randomly across sequencing lanes. The donors were split into four age groups: young (average 16 years), middle-aged (around 40), aged (over 55) and long-lived (about 74).

Paper-wide results and their limitations: The percentage of naive T cells measured by flow cytometry correlated strongly with observed TCR beta diversity. Compared with the aged group, the long-lived group had more naive CD4+ T cells, fewer expanded clones and increased TCR diversity, suggesting age selection. As age increased, observed TCR beta diversity per million T cells dropped in a roughly linear way, and a significant reduction was already evident by age around 41. Estimates of total diversity based on one million sequenced T cells were regarded as lower bounds and as underestimates. Bulk unsorted PBMC profiling prevented conclusive comparison of naive and antigen-experienced compartments. The CMV infection status of donors was not known, potentially confounding age-related changes in expanded clonotypes.

Looking up the germline V gene (reference sequence) yields CDR1 SSHAT and CDR2 FNYEAQ. The CDR3 runs 13 residues from the cysteine to the phenylalanine. Kept here is only the CDR3 DNA, which spans 39 bases and is read in frame from base 1. Donors were a few dozen systemically healthy Caucasian individuals from Russia aged roughly 6 to 100 years. Each donor gave about 10 milliliters of peripheral blood, drawn into EDTA-treated Vacutainer tubes. Ficoll-Paque density-gradient centrifugation was used to isolate PBMCs, with at least 7 million per sample. Trizol reagent was used to extract total RNA from the PBMCs, yielding at least 5.5 micrograms per sample. The percentages of naive CD45RAhigh/CD27high T cells were determined by flow cytometry on a PBMC aliquot from every donor. The library relied on 5' RACE. The reads were generated on an Illumina HiSeq 2500. The second PCR ran for roughly 7 to 11 cycles and used a J-beta primer mix along with a sample-barcoded 5' primer. A unique molecular identifier was introduced onto each TCR beta cDNA molecule by a template-switch 5' adaptor carrying 12 random nucleotides. At least 3 million CDR3-containing paired-end reads were obtained from each sample. First-strand cDNA was synthesized from all RNA with the Mint cDNA synthesis kit, primed by a TRBC-specific oligonucleotide. After uracil-DNA glycosylase treatment, a first 18-cycle PCR used universal primers M1SS and BC2_uni_R on all cDNA. The original pipeline was this. For normalization, 1 million high-quality reads, each with a distinct molecular identifier, were randomly selected from each sample. Instead of being binned into consensus sequences, reads with shared molecular identifiers were discarded. MiTCR, set to a Q25 quality threshold and the strictest error-elimination algorithm, was used for CDR3 identification, clonotype clustering and error correction. A nonparametric unseen species model with Euler transformation was used to estimate lower-bound total TCR beta diversity. Clones were called with MiXCR by TCRdb after fastp trimmed the public reads at Q25, and only in-frame beta chains were retained. Merged by CDR3 protein, the rows form single entries marked with the most common genes and DNA. TCRdb's processing, not the authors', yielded these V and J calls. The sample includes fewer than 900,000 distinct CDR3 sequences, with about 34% observed a single time. The ten biggest clones cover roughly 13% of the sample.

Worth noting for this clonotype: What this receptor recognizes is not known. The junction departs from the called germline gene at one end, perhaps through a read error.

The clonotype originates from a man aged 18 to 35 in good health. The sample was blood. The V and J genes are TRBV7-7 and TRBJ2-5; TRBD2 might be the D gene, on 6 matching bases. The DNA sequence is given as TGTGCTAGCAGCGTAGCGGAGTACAATGAGCAGTACTTC. It specifies CASSVAEYNEQYF.